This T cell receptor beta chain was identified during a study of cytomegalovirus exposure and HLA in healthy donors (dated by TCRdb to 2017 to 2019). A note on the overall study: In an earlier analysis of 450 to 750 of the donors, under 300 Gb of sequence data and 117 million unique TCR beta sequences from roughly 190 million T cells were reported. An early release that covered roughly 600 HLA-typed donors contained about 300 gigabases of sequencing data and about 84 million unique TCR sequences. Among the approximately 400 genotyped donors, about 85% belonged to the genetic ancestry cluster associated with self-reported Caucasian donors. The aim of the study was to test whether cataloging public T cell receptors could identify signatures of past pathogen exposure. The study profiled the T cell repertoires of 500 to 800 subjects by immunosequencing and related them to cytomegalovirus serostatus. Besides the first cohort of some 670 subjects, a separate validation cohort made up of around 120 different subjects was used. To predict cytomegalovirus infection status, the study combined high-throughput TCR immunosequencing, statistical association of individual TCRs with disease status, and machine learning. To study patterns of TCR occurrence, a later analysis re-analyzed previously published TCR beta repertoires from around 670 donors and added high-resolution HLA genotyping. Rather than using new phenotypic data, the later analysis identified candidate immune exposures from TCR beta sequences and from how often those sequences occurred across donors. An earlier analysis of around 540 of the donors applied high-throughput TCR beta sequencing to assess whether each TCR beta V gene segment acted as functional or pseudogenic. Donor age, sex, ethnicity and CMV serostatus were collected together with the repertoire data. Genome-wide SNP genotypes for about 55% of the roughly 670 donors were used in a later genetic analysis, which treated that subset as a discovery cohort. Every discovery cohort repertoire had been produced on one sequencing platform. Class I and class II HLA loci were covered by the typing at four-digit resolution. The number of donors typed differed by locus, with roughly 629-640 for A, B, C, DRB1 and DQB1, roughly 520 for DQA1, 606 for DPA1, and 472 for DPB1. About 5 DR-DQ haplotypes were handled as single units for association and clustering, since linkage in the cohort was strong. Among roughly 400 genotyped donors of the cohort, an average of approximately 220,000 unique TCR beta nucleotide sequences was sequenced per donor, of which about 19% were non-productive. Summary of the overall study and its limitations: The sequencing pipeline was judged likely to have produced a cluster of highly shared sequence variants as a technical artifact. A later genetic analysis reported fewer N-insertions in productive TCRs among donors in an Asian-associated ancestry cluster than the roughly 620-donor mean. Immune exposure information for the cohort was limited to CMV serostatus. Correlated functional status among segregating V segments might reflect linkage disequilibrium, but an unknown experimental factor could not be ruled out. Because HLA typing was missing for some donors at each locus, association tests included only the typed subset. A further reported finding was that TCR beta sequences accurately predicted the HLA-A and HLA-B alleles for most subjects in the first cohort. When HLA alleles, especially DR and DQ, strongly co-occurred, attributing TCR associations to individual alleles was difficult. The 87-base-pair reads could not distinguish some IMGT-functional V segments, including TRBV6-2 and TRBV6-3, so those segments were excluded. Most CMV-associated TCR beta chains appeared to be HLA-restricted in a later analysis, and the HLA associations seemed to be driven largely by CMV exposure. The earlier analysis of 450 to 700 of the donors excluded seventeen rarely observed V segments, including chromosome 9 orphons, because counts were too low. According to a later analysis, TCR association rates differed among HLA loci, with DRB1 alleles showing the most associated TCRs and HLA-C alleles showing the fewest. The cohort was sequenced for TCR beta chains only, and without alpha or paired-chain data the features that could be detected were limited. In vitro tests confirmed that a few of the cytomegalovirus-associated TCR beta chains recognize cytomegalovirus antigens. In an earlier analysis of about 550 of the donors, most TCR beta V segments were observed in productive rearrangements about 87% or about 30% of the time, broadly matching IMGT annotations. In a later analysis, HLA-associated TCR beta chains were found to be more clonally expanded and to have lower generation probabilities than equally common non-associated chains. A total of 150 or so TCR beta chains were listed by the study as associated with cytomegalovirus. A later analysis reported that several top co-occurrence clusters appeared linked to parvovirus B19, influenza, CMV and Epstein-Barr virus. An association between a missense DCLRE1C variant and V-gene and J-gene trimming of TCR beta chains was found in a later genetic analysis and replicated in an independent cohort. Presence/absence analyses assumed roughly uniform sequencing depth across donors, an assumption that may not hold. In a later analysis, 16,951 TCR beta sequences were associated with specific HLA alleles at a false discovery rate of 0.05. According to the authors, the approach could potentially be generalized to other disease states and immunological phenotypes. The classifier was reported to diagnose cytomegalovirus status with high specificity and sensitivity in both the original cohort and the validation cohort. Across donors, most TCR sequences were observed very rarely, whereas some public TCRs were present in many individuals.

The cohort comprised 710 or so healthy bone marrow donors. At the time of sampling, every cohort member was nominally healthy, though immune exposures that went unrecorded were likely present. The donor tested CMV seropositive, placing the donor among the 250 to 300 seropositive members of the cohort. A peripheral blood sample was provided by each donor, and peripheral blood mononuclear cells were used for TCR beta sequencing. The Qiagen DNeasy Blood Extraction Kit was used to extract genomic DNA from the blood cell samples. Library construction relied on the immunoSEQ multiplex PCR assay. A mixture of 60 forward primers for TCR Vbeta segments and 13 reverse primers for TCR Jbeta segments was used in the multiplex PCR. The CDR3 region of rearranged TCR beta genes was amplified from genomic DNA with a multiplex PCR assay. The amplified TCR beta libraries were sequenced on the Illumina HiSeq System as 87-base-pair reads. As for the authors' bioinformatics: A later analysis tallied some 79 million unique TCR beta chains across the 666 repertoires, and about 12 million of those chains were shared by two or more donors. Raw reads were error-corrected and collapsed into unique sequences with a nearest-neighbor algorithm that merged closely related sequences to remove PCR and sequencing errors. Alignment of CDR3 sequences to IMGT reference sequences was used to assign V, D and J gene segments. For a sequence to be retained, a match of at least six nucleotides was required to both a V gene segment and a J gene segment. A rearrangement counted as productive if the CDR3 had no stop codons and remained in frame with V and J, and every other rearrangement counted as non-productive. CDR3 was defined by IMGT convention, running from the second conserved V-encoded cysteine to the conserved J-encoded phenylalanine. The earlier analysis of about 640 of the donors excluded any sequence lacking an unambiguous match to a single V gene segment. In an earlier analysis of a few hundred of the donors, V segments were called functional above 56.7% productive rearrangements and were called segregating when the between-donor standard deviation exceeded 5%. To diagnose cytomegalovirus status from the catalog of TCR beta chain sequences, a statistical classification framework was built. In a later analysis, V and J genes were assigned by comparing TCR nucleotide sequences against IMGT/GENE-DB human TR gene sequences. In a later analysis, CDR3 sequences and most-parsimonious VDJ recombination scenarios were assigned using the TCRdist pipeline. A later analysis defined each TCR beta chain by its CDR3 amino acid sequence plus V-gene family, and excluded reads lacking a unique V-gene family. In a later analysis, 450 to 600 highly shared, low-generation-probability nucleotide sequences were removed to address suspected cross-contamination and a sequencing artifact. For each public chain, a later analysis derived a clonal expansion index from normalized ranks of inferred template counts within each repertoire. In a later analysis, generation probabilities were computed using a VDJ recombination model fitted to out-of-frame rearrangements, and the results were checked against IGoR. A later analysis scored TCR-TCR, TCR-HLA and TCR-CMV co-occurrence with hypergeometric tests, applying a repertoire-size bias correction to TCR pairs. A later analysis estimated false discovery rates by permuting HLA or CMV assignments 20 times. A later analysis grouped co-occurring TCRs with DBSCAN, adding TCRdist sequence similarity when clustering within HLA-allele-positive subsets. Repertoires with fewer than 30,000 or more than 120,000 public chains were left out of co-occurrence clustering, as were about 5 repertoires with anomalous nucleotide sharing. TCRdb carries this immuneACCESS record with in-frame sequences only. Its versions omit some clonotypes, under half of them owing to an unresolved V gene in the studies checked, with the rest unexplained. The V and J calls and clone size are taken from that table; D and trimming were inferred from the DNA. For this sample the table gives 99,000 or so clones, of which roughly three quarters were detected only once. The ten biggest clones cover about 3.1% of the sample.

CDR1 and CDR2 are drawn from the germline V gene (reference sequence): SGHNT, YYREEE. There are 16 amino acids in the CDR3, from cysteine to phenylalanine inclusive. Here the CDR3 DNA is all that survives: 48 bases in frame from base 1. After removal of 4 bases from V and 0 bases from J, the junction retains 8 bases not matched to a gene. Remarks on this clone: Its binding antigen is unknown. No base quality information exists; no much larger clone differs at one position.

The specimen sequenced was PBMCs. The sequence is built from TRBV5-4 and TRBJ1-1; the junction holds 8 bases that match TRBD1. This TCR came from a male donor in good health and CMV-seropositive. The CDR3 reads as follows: CASSKKRDRLNTEAFF. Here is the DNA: TGTGCCAGCAGCAAAAAAAGGGACAGGTTGAACACTGAAGCTTTCTTT.